Sequencing of this T cell receptor (beta chain) was carried out in a study of T cells after yellow fever vaccination. Study summary: Low-cell-number fractions were prepared with SMART-Seq v4 Ultra Low Input. Study-wide results and caveats: Re-detected after boosting: most primary clones, about 95% of CD4 and 75% to 90% of CD8. Abundant bulk-derived clonotypes could contaminate FACS-sorted repertoires.

Concerning this clonotype: Its antigen is still unknown.

The authors made TCR cDNA by 5'RACE template switching, adding a universal primer site and UMIs. TCRdb redid the calling of the 5' RACE reads with MiXCR, one entry per CDR3 protein. The repertoire consists of about 160,000 distinct CDR3 sequences, with 6.5% to 8.5% occurring once and the leading ten covering roughly 2.5%. The CDR3 runs to 13 residues. Trimming at V came to 5 bases and at J to 8 bases, leaving 5 bases not matched to a gene. This specimen consisted of CD4+ T cells sorted from PBMCs, obtained more than 4 days after the first yellow fever vaccination. The rearrangement uses TRBV12-3 or TRBV12-4 and TRBJ1-4; TRBD1 matches at 7 bases. The source is a man between 18 and 35 years old who received the YFV17D yellow fever vaccine. The CDR3 bases are TGTGCCAGCAGTACAGGGGAGGGGGAAAAACTGTTTTTT. Residues: CASSTGEGEKLFF.